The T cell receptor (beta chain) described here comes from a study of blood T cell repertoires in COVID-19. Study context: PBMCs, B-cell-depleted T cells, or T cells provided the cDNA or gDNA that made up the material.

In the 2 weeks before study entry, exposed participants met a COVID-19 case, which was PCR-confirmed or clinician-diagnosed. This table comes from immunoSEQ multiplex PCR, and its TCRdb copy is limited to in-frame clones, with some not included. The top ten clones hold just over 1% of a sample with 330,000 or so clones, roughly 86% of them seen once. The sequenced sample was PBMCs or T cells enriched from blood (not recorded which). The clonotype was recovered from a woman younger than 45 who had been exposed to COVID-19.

The CDR3 is CASSWGQSTGELFF. CDR3 nucleotide sequence: TGTGCCAGCAGCTGGGGACAGAGCACCGGGGAGCTGTTTTTT. The V call is TRBV5-5, the J call TRBJ2-2; 7 positions agree with TRBD1. Trimming removed 3 bases from V and 4 bases from J; junction bases left unmatched: 3. This CDR3 is built from 14 residues. Germline CDR1 reads SGHKS; CDR2 reads YYEKEE (reference sequence).